This T cell receptor beta chain was captured in a study of CXCR3-negative and CXCR3-positive naive CD8 T cells. Study-wide context: With about 1.5 +/- 0.3 million reads per library, the TRB reads numbered about 150 million in total.

The CDR3 is 14 residues long. Germline V gene sequence: CDR1 SGHTA, CDR2 FQGTGA. UMI-labeled TRB cDNA libraries were prepared by 5' RACE. Reanalyzing the 5' RACE reads, TCRdb keeps one entry per CDR3 protein, without DNA. The record lists over 100,000 distinct CDR3 sequences, of which the ten most abundant hold 0.4% to 0.5%. The study, taken as a whole, reports: Relative to CXCR3-negative naive cells, CXCR3-positive naive cells had more hydrophobic TRB CDR3s.

For this clonotype: Its target is not known.

The specimen was naive CXCR3+ CD8+ T cells from blood. Subset: CD45RO-CCR7+CD27+CD95- naive CD8+ T cells expressing CXCR3 (TNR3+). This chain uses TRBV7-3 with TRBJ2-7; TCRdb gives TRBD1 as the D gene, but with no DNA this cannot be confirmed. The clonotype originates from a human donor in good health. Some clones in this sample may be carry-over from other donors' samples. The CDR3 here is CASSSFPDSPEQYF.